The entry below describes one T cell receptor beta chain. The antigen is undetermined. This sample stems from a study of blood T cells in healthy people across ages. The second PCR ran about 7 to 12 cycles with a sample-barcoded 5' primer and J-beta primers. MiXCR, applied by TCRdb to the 5' RACE reads, yields one record per CDR3 protein. The sample lists about 1.5 million distinct CDR3 sequences; approximately 39% were seen once. Trimming left V 2 bases short and J 4 bases short, with 14 bases between. CDR1 MGHRA and CDR2 YSYEKL come from the germline V gene. The CDR3 is 15 residues long. Study-wide findings and caveats: The diversity estimates, figures obtained from one million T cells, were considered underestimates.

The clonotype originates from a woman aged 18-29 years in good health. V gene TRBV4-1 combines with J gene TRBJ1-2; D not certain. Sample: blood. The CDR3 DNA is TGCGCCAGCAGCCAATCCACTTTGGCAGTCTATGGCTACACCTTC. This gives the protein CASSQSTLAVYGYTF.